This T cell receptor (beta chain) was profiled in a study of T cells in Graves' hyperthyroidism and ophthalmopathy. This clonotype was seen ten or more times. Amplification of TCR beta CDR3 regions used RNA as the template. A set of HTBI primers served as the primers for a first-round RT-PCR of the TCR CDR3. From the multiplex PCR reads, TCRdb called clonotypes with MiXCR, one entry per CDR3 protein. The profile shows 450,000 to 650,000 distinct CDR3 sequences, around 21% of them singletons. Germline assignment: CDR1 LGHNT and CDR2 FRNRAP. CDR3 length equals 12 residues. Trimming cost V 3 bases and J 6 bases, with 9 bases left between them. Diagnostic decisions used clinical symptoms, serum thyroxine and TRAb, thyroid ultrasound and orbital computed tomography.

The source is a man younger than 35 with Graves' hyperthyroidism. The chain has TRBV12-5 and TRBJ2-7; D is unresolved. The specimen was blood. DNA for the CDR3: TGTGCTAGTGGTTTCGGCTTGGCCGAGCAGTACTTC. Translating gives CASGFGLAEQYF.